This is a list of T cell receptor beta chains from one sample in a study of regulatory and conventional T cells in RAG deficiency. TCRdb's copy holds only in-frame clones and misses some; the assay was immunoSEQ multiplex PCR. The sample records 25,000 to 35,000 clones, just under 90% being singletons. These same records also appear under a second study, on regulatory T cells.

Sample: CD8+ T cells sorted from blood. These receptors all come from a human donor in good health. CDR3s include the opening cysteine and the closing phenylalanine or tryptophan. The order of the fields is D gene, V gene, clone size, J gene, CDR3 DNA, CDR3 protein. The D gene is left open where the match is weak. Clone size is given for some rows only: seen once, a few or many times, or a class if the clone is expanded.

d_gene: TRBD1
v_gene: TRBV10-1
abundance: -
j_gene: TRBJ1-1
CDR3nt: TGCGCCAGCAGGACAGGGGTAGAATCTGAAGCTTTCTTT
CDR3aa: CASRTGVESEAFF

d_gene: -
v_gene: TRBV19
abundance: -
j_gene: TRBJ2-7
CDR3nt: TGTGCCAGTACCACCTCAGTCCGGACAGCCTACGAGCAGTACTTC
CDR3aa: CASTTSVRTAYEQYF

d_gene: TRBD1
v_gene: TRBV10-3
abundance: -
j_gene: TRBJ2-3
CDR3nt: TGTGCCATCAGTGTTACCGGGACAGGGGTCACAGATACGCAGTATTTT
CDR3aa: CAISVTGTGVTDTQYF

d_gene: -
v_gene: TRBV7-9
abundance: -
j_gene: TRBJ2-1
CDR3nt: TGTGCCAGCAGCTTAGGCCCCGGTCGGGCAGGGAGGTCCAATGAGCAGTTCTTC
CDR3aa: CASSLGPGRAGRSNEQFF

d_gene: -
v_gene: TRBV5-8
abundance: -
j_gene: TRBJ2-7
CDR3nt: TGTGCCAGCAGCCGAGGATCCTACGAGCAGTACTTC
CDR3aa: CASSRGSYEQYF

d_gene: -
v_gene: TRBV9
abundance: few
j_gene: TRBJ1-1
CDR3nt: TGTGCCAGCAGCGTAGGGGACACTGAAGCTTTCTTT
CDR3aa: CASSVGDTEAFF

d_gene: TRBD1
v_gene: TRBV11-1
abundance: once
j_gene: TRBJ2-1
CDR3nt: TGTGCCAGCAGCGAGGTGTTGGGACAGGGGTACAATGAGCAGTTCTTC
CDR3aa: CASSEVLGQGYNEQFF

d_gene: TRBD1
v_gene: TRBV28
abundance: -
j_gene: TRBJ2-2
CDR3nt: TGTGCCAGCAGTTTAAGACAGGGAACCGGGGAGCTGTTTTTT
CDR3aa: CASSLRQGTGELFF

d_gene: TRBD1
v_gene: TRBV5-1
abundance: -
j_gene: TRBJ1-4
CDR3nt: TGCGCCAGCAGCTTGGCGGGACAGGGCCCTAATGAAAAACTGTTTTTT
CDR3aa: CASSLAGQGPNEKLFF

d_gene: TRBD2
v_gene: TRBV16
abundance: -
j_gene: TRBJ2-1
CDR3nt: TGTGCCAGCAGCCAATATGGCACTAGCGGGTACAATGAGCAGTTCTTC
CDR3aa: CASSQYGTSGYNEQFF

d_gene: TRBD2
v_gene: TRBV11-1
abundance: -
j_gene: TRBJ2-1
CDR3nt: TGTGCCAGCAGCTTTGGAGCGGGAGGCCGGGATGAGCAGTTCTTC
CDR3aa: CASSFGAGGRDEQFF

d_gene: -
v_gene: TRBV5-6
abundance: -
j_gene: TRBJ2-5
CDR3nt: TGTGCCAGCAGCTTGGAGGGCAGCCAAGGGGAGACCCAGTACTTC
CDR3aa: CASSLEGSQGETQYF

d_gene: TRBD1
v_gene: TRBV27
abundance: -
j_gene: TRBJ2-1
CDR3nt: TGTGCCAGCCTTACGACAGGGAACTCCTACAATGAGCAGTTCTTC
CDR3aa: CASLTTGNSYNEQFF

d_gene: TRBD2
v_gene: TRBV7-3
abundance: -
j_gene: TRBJ2-2
CDR3nt: TGTGCCAGCAGCCCCCAGGGGTCTAGCGGGGGATATAGCGGGGAGCTGTTTTTT
CDR3aa: CASSPQGSSGGYSGELFF

d_gene: -
v_gene: TRBV25-1
abundance: -
j_gene: TRBJ1-1
CDR3nt: TGTGCCAGCAGACAGTTGAACACTGAAGCTTTCTTT
CDR3aa: CASRQLNTEAFF

d_gene: -
v_gene: TRBV6-1
abundance: -
j_gene: TRBJ1-5
CDR3nt: TGTGCCAGCAGAATGGGGAGCAATCAGCCCCAGCATTTT
CDR3aa: CASRMGSNQPQHF

d_gene: -
v_gene: TRBV11-2
abundance: -
j_gene: TRBJ2-1
CDR3nt: TGTGCCAGCAGCTTAGTCGCGGGGGCGCTTAACAATGAGCAGTTCTTC
CDR3aa: CASSLVAGALNNEQFF

d_gene: -
v_gene: TRBV19
abundance: -
j_gene: TRBJ1-2
CDR3nt: TGTGCCAGTAGGTGGAGCTATGGCTACACCTTC
CDR3aa: CASRWSYGYTF

d_gene: -
v_gene: TRBV5-5
abundance: -
j_gene: TRBJ1-1
CDR3nt: TGTGCCAGCAGCTTGGAGATCGGTGACAGAGAAGCTTTCTTT
CDR3aa: CASSLEIGDREAFF

d_gene: -
v_gene: TRBV6-5
abundance: few
j_gene: TRBJ1-5
CDR3nt: TGTGCCAGCAGTTCCTCGTCAGAAAGCAATCAGCCCCAGCATTTT
CDR3aa: CASSSSSESNQPQHF

d_gene: -
v_gene: TRBV4-2
abundance: -
j_gene: TRBJ2-1
CDR3nt: TGTGCCAGCAGCCAAAGAAATGAGCAGTTCTTC
CDR3aa: CASSQRNEQFF

d_gene: TRBD1
v_gene: TRBV27
abundance: -
j_gene: TRBJ1-2
CDR3nt: TGTGCCAGCAGTTCGAGACAGGGCCCCTCTAACTATGGCTACACCTTC
CDR3aa: CASSSRQGPSNYGYTF

d_gene: TRBD1
v_gene: TRBV7-9
abundance: once
j_gene: TRBJ2-7
CDR3nt: TGTGCCAGCAGCTTGGGGGACAGGCTGGCCTACGAGCAGTACTTC
CDR3aa: CASSLGDRLAYEQYF

d_gene: -
v_gene: TRBV7-9
abundance: -
j_gene: TRBJ2-7
CDR3nt: TGTGCCAGCAGCTTATCTCGGGAGAACGAGCAGTACTTC
CDR3aa: CASSLSRENEQYF

d_gene: TRBD2
v_gene: TRBV14
abundance: once
j_gene: TRBJ2-5
CDR3nt: TGTGCCAGCAGCCAACTCGGACTAGCGGGGAGCAACCACCAAGAGACCCAGTACTTC
CDR3aa: CASSQLGLAGSNHQETQYF

d_gene: TRBD1
v_gene: TRBV4-1
abundance: -
j_gene: TRBJ2-7
CDR3nt: TGCGCCAGCAGCCCAGGACAGGGGGCGGTCGAGCAGTACTTC
CDR3aa: CASSPGQGAVEQYF

d_gene: -
v_gene: TRBV7-8
abundance: -
j_gene: TRBJ1-2
CDR3nt: TGTGCCAGCAGCCCCGAAGGGACACACAGGGGCTACACCTTC
CDR3aa: CASSPEGTHRGYTF

d_gene: -
v_gene: TRBV6-5
abundance: -
j_gene: TRBJ1-1
CDR3nt: TGTGCCAGCAGTTACGGGGCTCTGACTGAAGCTTTCTTT
CDR3aa: CASSYGALTEAFF

d_gene: -
v_gene: TRBV6-6
abundance: -
j_gene: TRBJ2-7
CDR3nt: TGTGCCAGCAGTTACTCGACAGTGATTCTCTACGACGAGCAGTACTTC
CDR3aa: CASSYSTVILYDEQYF

d_gene: -
v_gene: TRBV11-2
abundance: -
j_gene: TRBJ2-3
CDR3nt: TGTGCCAGCAGCTTAGGGGAGGGGGGGAGGGATACGCAGTATTTT
CDR3aa: CASSLGEGGRDTQYF

d_gene: -
v_gene: TRBV4-1
abundance: -
j_gene: TRBJ2-1
CDR3nt: TGCGCCAGCAGCCAAGAAGGGGGCTCCTACAATGAGCAGTTCTTC
CDR3aa: CASSQEGGSYNEQFF

d_gene: -
v_gene: TRBV6-1
abundance: -
j_gene: TRBJ2-6
CDR3nt: TGTGCCACCAGTGAGGGGACGGCAAGCTCTGGGGCCAACGTCCTGACTTTC
CDR3aa: CATSEGTASSGANVLTF

d_gene: TRBD2
v_gene: TRBV5-4
abundance: -
j_gene: TRBJ2-3
CDR3nt: TGTGCCAGCGGATCTAGCGGGGGCACAGATACGCAGTATTTT
CDR3aa: CASGSSGGTDTQYF

d_gene: -
v_gene: TRBV5-4
abundance: -
j_gene: TRBJ1-2
CDR3nt: TGTGCCAGCAGCTTGGAGGGTGAGGACTATGGCTACACCTTC
CDR3aa: CASSLEGEDYGYTF

d_gene: TRBD1
v_gene: TRBV5-6
abundance: -
j_gene: TRBJ1-2
CDR3nt: TGTGCCAGCAGCGATAACAGGGGGGACTTTTATGGCTACACCTTC
CDR3aa: CASSDNRGDFYGYTF

d_gene: -
v_gene: TRBV4-1
abundance: -
j_gene: TRBJ1-5
CDR3nt: TGCGCCAGCAGCCAGGACAACTATAGCAATCAGCCCCAGCATTTT
CDR3aa: CASSQDNYSNQPQHF

d_gene: -
v_gene: TRBV7-3
abundance: -
j_gene: TRBJ2-7
CDR3nt: TGTGCCAGCAGCTTAGGCAGAACTAGCTCCTACGAGCAGTACTTC
CDR3aa: CASSLGRTSSYEQYF

d_gene: TRBD2
v_gene: TRBV4-1
abundance: once
j_gene: TRBJ2-4
CDR3nt: TGCGCCAGCAGCCTAGAACACACTAGCGTAGAAGACATTCAGTACTTC
CDR3aa: CASSLEHTSVEDIQYF

d_gene: TRBD1
v_gene: TRBV27
abundance: -
j_gene: TRBJ1-4
CDR3nt: TGTGCCAGCAGTCCAGGGACAGGGGGCGGGAAACTGTTTTTT
CDR3aa: CASSPGTGGGKLFF